One sample yielded the 25 T cell receptor beta chains listed below, sequenced in a study of regulatory T cells in long-lasting Graves disease. The time point here: newly diagnosed GD, antithyroid drugs for less than 3 months. PBMC RNA served as the TCR library source. Building of the TCR beta libraries involved iRepertoire HTBI primers and Arm-PCR of CDR3 regions. TCRdb ran MiXCR on the multiplex PCR reads and lists one entry per CDR3 protein. Of 300,000 to 450,000 distinct CDR3 sequences in the sample, roughly 15% were seen once. The source was peripheral blood mononuclear cells (PBMCs), collected at new diagnosis, from a patient treated with antithyroid drugs. These receptors were obtained from a female donor with Graves disease.

This clonotype was counted ten times or more. The rearrangement links TRBV11-2 to TRBJ1-2; D unclear. V was clipped by 0 bases and J by 8 bases, with 19 bases between them. This CDR3 spans 16 amino acids. Germline V CDR1 and CDR2: SGHAT, FQNNGV. For the CDR3, the DNA is TGTGCCAGCAGCTTAGATGGTGGTGAGCCCTACCGGGGCTACACCTTC. Amino acids: CASSLDGGEPYRGYTF.

This clonotype was picked up a small number of times. The chain carries TRBV19 and TRBJ1-1; TRBD1 matches at 9 bases. The germline gives CDR1 LNHDA, CDR2 SQIVND (reference sequence). The V gene end was trimmed by 6 bases and the J gene end by 4 bases; junction bases not matched to a gene: 6. The CDR3 covers 14 residues. CDR3 coding DNA: TGTGCCAGTAGAACAGGGGGCTTGGGCACTGAAGCTTTCTTT. It translates to CASRTGGLGTEAFF.

The chain uses TRBV20-1 and TRBJ2-3; the D gene is possibly TRBD2 (6 bases). V lost 3 bases to trimming and J lost 5 bases, with 18 bases between them. Germline lookup yields CDR1 DFQATT and CDR2 SNEGSKA (reference sequence). CDR3 length equals 15 residues. The DNA for the CDR3 is TGCAGTGCTAGTTTAAGTTGGGGGGATCTAGATACGCAGTATTTT. This gives the protein CSASLSWGDLDTQYF.

Only a few counts were recorded for this clonotype. A much larger clonotype is one base distant, so this may be a read error. This chain joins TRBV10-3 and TRBJ2-1; D possibly corresponds to TRBD1 (6 bases). Trimming removed 6 bases from V and 6 bases from J, with 15 bases in between. This CDR3 is built from 14 residues. Germline V gene data show CDR1 as ENHRY and CDR2 as SYGVKD. As DNA, the CDR3 is TGTGCCATCAGGGACCCGGACAGCCTCAATGAGCAGTTCTTC. Amino acid sequence: CAIRDPDSLNEQFF.

The table lists this clonotype with a few counts. This rearrangement joins TRBV4-2 to TRBJ2-2; tentatively, D is TRBD1 (5 bases). This CDR3 spans 15 amino acids. Per the germline V gene, CDR1 is LGHNA and CDR2 is YNFKEQ. The V end lost 0 bases, the J end lost 6 bases, and 11 bases lay between the germline ends. As DNA, the CDR3 is TGTGCCAGCAGCCAAGACAGGGAATCGTCCGGGGAGCTGTTTTTT. Its translation: CASSQDRESSGELFF.

In this sample, this clonotype turned up many times. For the CDR3, the DNA is TGTGCCAGCTCACCGGAGGGGCGAACTGAAGCTTTCTTT. Amino acids: CASSPEGRTEAFF. The chain employs TRBV18 and TRBJ1-1, with D possibly TRBD1 on 5 matching bases. The CDR3 has 13 amino acids. CDR1 KGHSH and CDR2 LQKENI come from the germline V gene. Trimming left V 3 bases short and J 5 bases short, with 10 bases between. Combining the CDR3 with reference TRBV18 and TRBJ1-1 gives the whole variable domain NAGVMQNPRHLVRRRGQEARLRCSPMKGHSHVYWYRQLPEEGLKFMVYLQKENIIDESGMPKERFSAEFPKEGPSILRIQQVVRGDSAAYFCASSPEGRTEAFFGQGTRLTVV.

There are many counts of this clonotype. The gene calls are TRBV5-1 and TRBJ2-2; D uncertain. This CDR3 is built from 15 residues. CDR1 and CDR2 (germline): SGHRS, YFSETQ. V lost 1 base to trimming and J lost 2 bases, with 9 bases between them. Here the CDR3 DNA reads TGCGCCAGCAGCTTGTCAGTAGCCAACACCGGGGAGCTGTTTTTT. Translation: CASSLSVANTGELFF.

This clonotype has a count of ten or more. The chain is built from TRBV6-1 and TRBJ2-5, with D perhaps TRBD1 (6 bases). CDR1 is MNHNS and CDR2 is SASEGT in the germline V gene. Between the trimmed V and J ends, which lost 7 bases and 4 bases, there was a span of 19 bases. This CDR3 has 15 amino acids. The CDR3 loop reads CASTLGRGGGETQYF. CDR3 nucleotides: TGTGCCAGCACTCTTGGCAGGGGCGGTGGAGAGACCCAGTACTTC.

Ten or more counts support this clonotype. The chain couples TRBV27 to TRBJ1-1, with TRBD1 identical over 10 bases. J gave up 0 bases and V 6 bases, and 4 bases lay outside the gene matches. The length of the CDR3 is 15 residues. Germline assignment: CDR1 MNHEY and CDR2 SMNVEV (reference sequence). The CDR3 nucleotides read TGTGCCAGCAGCGGGACAGGGGATATGAACACTGAAGCTTTCTTT. Translating gives CASSGTGDMNTEAFF.

This clonotype was seen repeatedly, ten times or more. This chain uses TRBV6-2 or TRBV6-3 with TRBJ1-1, with D possibly matching TRBD1 (5 bases). Germline assignment: CDR1 MNHEY and CDR2 SVGEGT. The CDR3 spans 14 residues. Trimming took 4 bases from V and 1 from J, leaving 10 bases between them. The CDR3 nucleotides are TGTGCCAGCAGTTCGTGGGGGAAGAACACTGAAGCTTTCTTT. It yields the protein CASSSWGKNTEAFF.

There are many counts of this clonotype. The rearrangement links TRBV28 to TRBJ1-2; D gene unclear. Germline V lookup: CDR1 MDHEN, CDR2 SYDVKM. With 5 bases removed from V and 7 bases from J, the gap between germline ends came to 29 bases. This CDR3 is built from 18 residues. The CDR3 loop reads CASSRRRFGSQLSSGYTF. The CDR3 bases are TGTGCCAGCAGTAGGAGGCGGTTCGGCAGTCAGTTAAGTAGTGGCTACACCTTC.

In this sample, this clonotype turned up many times. The chain employs TRBV30 and TRBJ1-2; 8 bases map to TRBD1. Trimming cost V 4 bases and J 6 bases; bases outside gene matches: 7. The CDR3 loop spans 13 amino acids. Germline V lookup: CDR1 GTSNPN, CDR2 SVGIG (reference sequence). The CDR3 spells CAWIAGQGHGYTF. The DNA of the CDR3 is TGTGCCTGGATCGCCGGACAGGGTCATGGCTACACCTTC. Together with reference TRBV30 and TRBJ1-2, the CDR3 gives the full variable domain: SQTIHQWPATLVQPVGSPLSLECTVEGTSNPNLYWYRQAAGRGLQLLFYSVGIGQISSEVPQNLSASRPQDRQFILSSKKLLLSDSGFYLCAWIAGQGHGYTFGSGTRLTVV.

This clonotype was counted at least ten times. The rearrangement joins TRBV30 to TRBJ1-5; 8 nucleotides match TRBD1. Per the germline V gene, CDR1 is GTSNPN and CDR2 is SVGIG (reference sequence). This CDR3 contains 14 residues. V trimming: 2 bases; J trimming: 6 bases; junction bases outside the gene matches: 6. The CDR3 region is CAWSTGQGIQPQHF. Here the CDR3 DNA reads TGTGCCTGGAGTACCGGACAGGGCATTCAGCCCCAGCATTTT.

V is TRBV30 and J is TRBJ1-1, with a weak D call TRBD1 (6 bases). CDR1 is GTSNPN, CDR2 SVGIG, per germline (reference sequence). The CDR3 is 11 residues long. V was pared by 5 bases and J by 8 bases, with 12 bases between. DNA for the CDR3: TGTGCCTGGCGCCGGGGGGGCGAAGCTTTCTTT. Protein sequence: CAWRRGGEAFF.

In this sample, this clonotype turned up many times. This CDR3 reads CASSWGHLGSKGLFF. CDR3 DNA sequence: TGCGCCAGCAGCTGGGGACATTTAGGGTCGAAGGGACTGTTTTTT. The V call is TRBV5-1, the J call TRBJ1-4; perhaps TRBD1 as D (6 bases). The germline V and J ends were trimmed by 3 bases and 13 bases, with 22 bases remaining between them. The CDR3 runs 15 residues. Germline values: CDR1 SGHRS, CDR2 YFSETQ. The full variable domain, in which reference TRBV5-1 and TRBJ1-4 provide the parts outside the CDR3, is KAGVTQTPRYLIKTRGQQVTLSCSPISGHRSVSWYQQTPGQGLQFLFEYFSETQRNKGNFPGRFSGRQFSNSRSEMNVSTLELGDSALYLCASSWGHLGSKGLFFGSGTQLSVL.

This clonotype has a handful of counts. The CDR3 DNA reads as TGTGCCACCTCCGGGACAGACCCTTGGGAGCAGTACTTC. Its protein is CATSGTDPWEQYF. The gene calls are TRBV15 and TRBJ2-7, with 7 bases lining up with TRBD1. Unmatched junction bases numbered 11, after V lost 8 bases and J lost 7 bases. CDR1 LNHNV and CDR2 YYDKDF come from the germline V gene (reference sequence). The CDR3 loop spans 13 amino acids.

This clonotype was seen repeatedly, ten times or more. The chain has TRBV12-3 or TRBV12-4 and TRBJ2-7, with D perhaps TRBD1 (5 bases). Deletions cut 7 bases from V and 6 bases from J, with 16 bases between. The CDR3 loop spans 13 amino acids. In nucleotides, the CDR3 is TGTGCCAGCAAAGCTGCAGGACAAGGCGAGCAGTACTTC. Protein: CASKAAGQGEQYF.

About this clonotype itself: A far larger clone lies a single base away; this is likely a read error. The CDR3 DNA is TGTGCCAGCAGCCTCCTCCGTCGGGCGGGAGGGCCTTTCTTC. This gives the protein CASSLLRRAGGPFF. The chain carries TRBV11-3 and TRBJ2-1; 9 bases align to TRBD2. This CDR3 has 14 residues. Germline CDR1 reads SGHNT; CDR2 reads YENEEA. V shed 5 bases, J shed 16 bases, and the junction held 15 bases outside the gene matches.

At least ten counts were recorded for this clonotype. The genes are TRBV4-3 and TRBJ2-2; the D gene could be TRBD1 or TRBD2 (5 bases each). The CDR3 length is 18 residues. Germline CDR1 is LGHNA and CDR2 is YSLEER. V lost 0 bases to trimming and J lost 1 base, with 15 bases between them. CDR3 residues: CASSQDWDGTVNTGELFF. For the CDR3, the DNA is TGCGCCAGCAGCCAAGATTGGGATGGGACGGTGAACACCGGGGAGCTGTTTTTT.

This clonotype was recorded many times. The chain joins TRBV6-2 or TRBV6-3 to TRBJ2-1; TRBD2 matches 10 bases. The CDR3 has 15 residues. V gave up 5 bases and J gave up 6 bases; unmatched junction bases: 7. The germline V gene has CDR1 MNHEY and CDR2 SVGEGT. The CDR3 DNA follows: TGTGCCAGCAGTATCAGGACTAGCGGACCCAATGAGCAGTTCTTC. It specifies CASSIRTSGPNEQFF.

This clonotype was counted ten times or more. The chain joins TRBV27 to TRBJ2-3, with TRBD2 identical over 13 bases. This CDR3 region has 16 residues. V lost 3 bases to trimming and J lost 4 bases; unmatched junction nucleotides: 4. Germline CDR1 MNHEY, CDR2 SMNVEV (reference sequence). CDR3 sequence: CASSFRTSGSADTQYF. In nucleotides, the CDR3 is TGTGCCAGCAGTTTTCGGACTAGCGGGAGCGCAGATACGCAGTATTTT.

This clonotype was recorded at least ten times. This sequence joins TRBV7-2 and TRBJ1-1; D unresolved. This CDR3 contains 13 residues. V was trimmed by 4 bases and J by 1 base, leaving 7 bases between them. Germline assignment: CDR1 SGHTA and CDR2 FQGNSA. The CDR3 region has the DNA TGTGCCAGCAGCTACGGGAGGAACACTGAAGCTTTCTTT. Amino acids: CASSYGRNTEAFF.

This clonotype was observed many times. This chain uses TRBV6-1 with TRBJ1-1; 9 nucleotides align to TRBD1. Losses at the gene ends were 8 bases for V and 5 bases for J; bases not matched to a gene: 6. The germline CDR1 and CDR2 sequences are MNHNS and SASEGT. There are 13 residues in the CDR3. The DNA for the CDR3 is TGTGCCAGCGTCGGACAGGGGATAACTGAAGCTTTCTTT. Protein product: CASVGQGITEAFF.

This clonotype was counted ten times or more. This chain links TRBV3-1 with TRBJ1-1; D gene unclear. From germline, CDR1 is LGHDT and CDR2 YNNKEL (reference sequence). This CDR3 has 14 amino acids. V lost 4 bases to trimming and J lost 2 bases, with 11 bases between them. The CDR3 protein is CASSLVGKNTEAFF. The CDR3, as DNA: TGTGCCAGCAGCCTGGTGGGGAAAAACACTGAAGCTTTCTTT.

This chain links TRBV9 with TRBJ2-1; no clear D gene. Germline V gives CDR1 SGDLS, CDR2 YYNGEE. The CDR3 runs 12 residues. V dropped 5 bases and J dropped 8 bases, with 11 bases sitting between them. The CDR3: CASSYHPDEQFF. Here the CDR3 DNA reads TGTGCCAGCAGTTATCACCCGGATGAGCAGTTCTTC.